This is a list of T cell receptor beta chains from one sample in a study of monozygotic twins with inflammatory bowel disease. TCRdb reworked the 5' RACE reads into one entry per CDR3 protein, no DNA. With around 450,000 distinct CDR3 sequences in the sample, the ten largest clones hold around 2.4%. Sequencing was carried out using blood. Every receptor here comes from a human donor with ulcerative colitis or Crohn's disease, or a healthy co-twin of an affected twin (not recorded which). Each CDR3 is given with its conserved first and last residue.

>TRBJ1-1|TRBV20-1
CSAGGLNTEAFF
>TRBJ1-4|TRBV20-1
CSAPQGLGEKLFF
>TRBJ2-6|TRBV28
CASTLTGTGSSGANVLTF
>TRBJ2-1|TRBV6-4
CASSDSTGGSVEQFF
>TRBJ2-3|TRBV5-1
CASRKVAGSTDTQYF
>TRBJ2-1|TRBV28
CASSPGQGLSSYNEQFF
>TRBJ2-3|TRBV15
CATSRSQRQYTDTQYF
>TRBJ2-2|TRBV6-2/TRBV6-3
CASSWAKRLVAGELFF
>TRBJ2-2|TRBV5-1
CASSLRPTTGELFF
>TRBJ1-2|TRBV4-3
CASSQDLAGWSYTF
>TRBJ2-7|TRBV7-9
CASSLKESSYEQYF
>TRBJ2-1|TRBV10-3
CAISLGTSGSDEQFF
>TRBJ2-5|TRBV7-9
CASSSWDREEETQYF
>TRBJ2-5|TRBV5-1
CASSLVPGRETQYF
>TRBJ2-3|TRBV5-4
CASSPGVDGNTDTQYF
>TRBJ1-6|TRBV20-1
CSAPARTEGSPLHF
>TRBJ2-1|TRBV30
CAWSGPGDNEQFF
>TRBJ2-1|TRBV5-6
CASSSLTRGQLSYNEQFF
>TRBJ2-2|TRBV6-5
CASSYSNLGTGAGELFF
>TRBJ1-4|TRBV6-6
CASSYRSTNEKLFF
>TRBJ1-3|TRBV12-3/TRBV12-4
CASSESGGAGNTIYF
>TRBJ2-3|TRBV20-1
CSAQQPGSSDTQYF
>TRBJ1-4|TRBV7-6
CASSPGAGKNARGEKLFF
>TRBJ2-1|TRBV20-1
CSASTTGTEQFF
>TRBJ2-2|TRBV9
CASSHHPRGGVDTGELFF
>TRBJ2-3|TRBV24-1
CATSGYNTDTQYF
>TRBJ2-1|TRBV5-1
CACSLTPWLEYTSYNEQFF
>TRBJ2-7|TRBV5-1
CASGPAGGYEQYF
>TRBJ1-4|TRBV7-9
CASSTGGPTNEKLFF
>TRBJ2-7|TRBV12-3/TRBV12-4
CASSFGGSSTYEQYF
>TRBJ1-1|TRBV29-1
CSGLSGESGTEAFF
>TRBJ2-2|TRBV20-1
CSARPRGDTGELFF
>TRBJ2-2|TRBV5-1
CASSLAGTPGELFF
>TRBJ2-2|TRBV15
CATSRQGDTGELFF
>TRBJ2-3|TRBV4-2
CASSQETGRGWADTQYF
>TRBJ2-2|TRBV12-3/TRBV12-4
CASSLALGGAGELFF
>TRBJ1-5|TRBV5-1
CASSKGDGNQPQHF
>TRBJ2-5|TRBV5-1
CASSLLVGLETQYF
>TRBJ2-2|TRBV4-1
CASSQVEGGVELFF
>TRBJ1-2|TRBV12-3/TRBV12-4
CASSFRDLGYTF
>TRBJ2-1|TRBV7-9
CASSLGGMELDEQFF
>TRBJ2-7|TRBV10-3
CAISALTASYYEQYF
>TRBJ2-5|TRBV5-5
CASSQPGFQETQYF
>TRBJ2-3|TRBV7-8
CASSLAQGADTQYF
>TRBJ2-2|TRBV30
CAWSPYGELFF
>TRBJ2-1|TRBV24-1
CATSELYNEQFF
>TRBJ1-3|TRBV3-1
CASSSSRTGDVGAIYF
>TRBJ2-5|TRBV27
CASSLDLRRRETQYF
>TRBJ2-1|TRBV5-6
CASSFRALALSSYNEQFF
>TRBJ2-3|TRBV10-3
CAISVGAPGTGGIDTQYF
>TRBJ2-5|TRBV30
CAWSSGAGETQYF
>TRBJ2-1|TRBV4-2
CASSQGWVSNEQFF
>TRBJ2-5|TRBV5-7
CASRTDGETQYF
>TRBJ1-5|TRBV10-3
CGISEGAGNQPQHF
>TRBJ2-1|TRBV27
CASSLRGRPTSGDNEQFF
>TRBJ2-1|TRBV4-2
CASSQAPLGTGSNEQFF
>TRBJ2-7|TRBV11-2
CASSLKALKLAGNLEQYF
>TRBJ1-1|TRBV13
CASSLAGRLNTEAFF
>TRBJ2-3|TRBV18
CASLPRGTEVDTQYF
>TRBJ2-7|TRBV7-9
CASTTGGDEQYF